This TCR beta chain stems from a study of vaccination effects on CD4 cells after COVID-19. V was clipped by 4 bases and J by 0 bases, with 13 bases between them. This CDR3 region has 16 residues. Germline V gene data show CDR1 as MNHNS and CDR2 as SASEGT. ViraFEST used viral peptide pools to expand antigen-specific CD4+ T cells before sequencing. Culture lasted around eleven days before CD4+ T cell isolation. Nobody among the vaccine recipients had prior SARS-CoV-2 infection (nucleocapsid antibodies were negative). Notes on this clone: Its antigen is undetermined.

Using immunoSEQ multiplex PCR, the repertoire was profiled, and TCRdb retains in-frame clones only, with some absent. The data hold over 55,000 clones, with approximately 80% observed a single time. This TCR was sampled from a human donor who received a COVID-19 vaccine. The rearrangement uses TRBV6-1 and TRBJ2-1, with a possible D match to TRBD1 (6 bases). The sequencing used CD4+ T cells from PBMCs cultured with HCoV-229E spike peptides, collected before COVID-19 vaccination. The CDR3 DNA reads as TGTGCCAGCAGTGGTCGACAGGCCAACTCCTACAATGAGCAGTTCTTC. Amino acid sequence: CASSGRQANSYNEQFF.